A single sample gave rise to the 9 T cell receptor beta chains below, sequenced in a study of radiotherapy plus CTLA-4 blockade in lung cancer (dated by TCRdb to the late 2010s). The library was made by the immunoSEQ multiplex PCR assay. In TCRdb, the immuneACCESS table is reduced to in-frame sequences with V and J assigned. These tables do not hold every clone; where another copy was compared, an unresolved V gene accounts for under half, and the others remain unexplained. A total of about 120,000 clones appear in this sample, around 84% of them only once. The top ten hold 3% to 4% of the sample. The sequenced sample was peripheral blood, obtained from a patient treated with radiotherapy plus ipilimumab. The receptor source for this set is a human donor with non-small cell lung cancer that progressed on radiotherapy plus ipilimumab. Some clones in this sample may be carry-over from other donors' samples.

CDR3 amino acids: CASRPGHNTEAFF. CDR3 bases: TGTGCCAGTAGGCCGGGACACAACACTGAAGCTTTCTTT. The V call is TRBV19, the J call TRBJ1-1, with a tentative D call TRBD1 (6 bases). CDR1 is LNHDA and CDR2 is SQIVND in the germline V gene (reference sequence). V was cut by 6 bases and J by 2 bases, with 10 bases left in between. The CDR3 consists of 13 residues. Using reference TRBV19 and TRBJ1-1 for the parts outside the CDR3, the full variable domain is DGGITQSPKYLFRKEGQNVTLSCEQNLNHDAMYWYRQDPGQGLRLIYYSQIVNDFQKGDIAEGYSVSREKKESFPLTVTSAQKNPTAFYLCASRPGHNTEAFFGQGTRLTVV.

The chain has TRBV4-3 and TRBJ1-1; 8 bases align to TRBD1. This CDR3 spans 14 amino acids. The trim removed 3 bases at V and 7 bases at J, leaving 7 bases unmatched. Germline V gene data show CDR1 as LGHNA and CDR2 as YSLEER. CDR3 sequence: CASSQRDRRGEAFF. The DNA for the CDR3 is TGCGCCAGCAGCCAGAGGGACAGGCGGGGTGAAGCTTTCTTT.

The chain joins TRBV7-2 to TRBJ1-2; D gene uncertain. The germline V and J ends were trimmed by 0 bases and 2 bases, with 7 bases remaining between them. From germline, CDR1 is SGHTA and CDR2 FQGNSA. This CDR3 has 14 amino acids. CDR3 loop: CASSLAWGNYGYTF. The CDR3 DNA is TGTGCCAGCAGCTTAGCGTGGGGAAACTATGGCTACACCTTC.

The chain uses TRBV18 and TRBJ1-1; 9 nucleotides match TRBD1. Germline CDR1 KGHSH, CDR2 LQKENI. The CDR3 consists of 13 residues. V shed 4 bases and J 5 bases; nucleotides not matched to a gene: 2. This CDR3 is CASSRGTGTEAFF. The CDR3 DNA follows: TGTGCCAGCTCACGAGGGACAGGGACTGAAGCTTTCTTT.

This chain joins TRBV4-2 and TRBJ2-5; 9 positions agree with TRBD2. The V and J ends lost 0 bases and 5 bases, in that order; junction bases with no gene match: 10. The CDR3 spans 17 residues. In germline, CDR1 is LGHNA, CDR2 YNFKEQ. This CDR3 reads CASSQEPSGATYETQYF. The CDR3 DNA reads TGTGCCAGCAGCCAAGAGCCTAGCGGGGCGACCTATGAGACCCAGTACTTC.

V usage is TRBV4-1 and J usage is TRBJ1-2; 8 positions agree with TRBD1. The CDR3 contains 16 residues. Unmatched junction bases numbered 8, after V lost 2 bases and J lost 3 bases. The germline V gene encodes CDR1 MGHRA and CDR2 YSYEKL. The CDR3 is CASSQSKQGGDYGYTF. CDR3 nucleotide sequence: TGCGCCAGCAGCCAATCCAAACAGGGGGGGGACTATGGCTACACCTTC.

The count of this clone is one. This chain connects TRBV5-1 to TRBJ2-3, with 11 bases that match TRBD2. J was trimmed by 8 bases and V by 6 bases; bases with no gene match: 8. Germline V lookup: CDR1 SGHRS, CDR2 YFSETQ. The CDR3 extends over 14 amino acids. DNA of the CDR3: TGCGCCAGCACTAGCGGGGGGCGGGGGACTACGCAGTATTTT. Protein: CASTSGGRGTTQYF.

CDR3 in amino acids: CASSFRGSGGSYNEQFF. The CDR3 region has the DNA TGTGCCAGCAGCTTCCGGGGTAGCGGGGGTTCCTACAATGAGCAGTTCTTC. V and J are TRBV7-2 and TRBJ2-1, with 9 positions matching TRBD2. This CDR3 has 17 amino acids. The trim removed 3 bases at V and 1 base at J, leaving 7 bases unmatched. The germline V gene encodes CDR1 SGHTA and CDR2 FQGNSA.

The V and J genes are TRBV20-1 and TRBJ1-2; D is undetermined. This CDR3 region has 10 residues. Germline V gene lookup returns CDR1 DFQATT and CDR2 SNEGSKA (reference sequence). The V end was cut by 1 base, the J end by 8 bases, with 5 bases between. CDR3: CSARVVGYTF. The CDR3 DNA reads as TGCAGTGCTAGAGTCGTAGGCTACACCTTC.